The 3 T cell receptor beta chains below all came from one sample that was sequenced in a study of blood T cell repertoires in COVID-19. Produced via immunoSEQ multiplex PCR; TCRdb's table is partial and in-frame only. The repertoire holds over 75,000 clones, with more than 60% as singletons. The sample consisted of peripheral blood. The receptors stem from a human donor in a cohort sampled during active COVID-19.

This clone is classed as medium-sized (0.01 to 0.1%). The gene calls are TRBV29-1 and TRBJ1-4; a possible D gene is TRBD1 (6 bases). V was trimmed by 6 bases and J by 8 bases, leaving 22 bases between them. The CDR3 length is 15 residues. CDR1 is SQVTM, CDR2 ANQGSEA, per germline. The CDR3 DNA reads TGCAGCGTCTACTACGCAGGGGAGAGTGTGGAAAAACTGTTTTTT. This translates into CSVYYAGESVEKLFF. Full variable domain (missing parts from reference TRBV29-1 and TRBJ1-4): SAVISQKPSRDICQRGTSLTIQCQVDSQVTMMFWYRQQPGQSLTLIATANQGSEATYESGFVIDKFPISRPNLTFSTLTVSNMSPEDSSIYLCSVYYAGESVEKLFFGSGTQLSVL.

J is TRBJ1-6 and V is TRBV7-2, with D perhaps matching TRBD1 (6 bases). Germline-derived CDR1 and CDR2 are SGHTA and FQGNSA. This CDR3 is 17 amino acids long. The V end was cut by 4 bases, the J end by 1 base, with 14 bases between. The DNA for the CDR3 is TGTGCCAGCAGCTCATTCTCAGGGGCGTCCTATAATTCACCCCTCCACTTT. Translation gives CASSSFSGASYNSPLHF.

The V gene is TRBV7-6, the J gene TRBJ2-7; 9 positions match TRBD1. This CDR3 has 15 amino acids. The germline gives CDR1 SGHVS, CDR2 FNYEAQ. V was clipped by 4 bases and J by 1 base; unmatched bases: 5. The CDR3 loop is CASSSGQGPSYEQYF. CDR3 bases: TGTGCCAGCAGCTCCGGACAGGGGCCGTCCTACGAGCAGTACTTC.